The 23 T cell receptor beta chains reported below all come from one sample, sequenced in a study of TIL therapy for anti-PD-1-resistant metastatic lung cancer. This was the immunoSEQ v3 assay. Produced via immunoSEQ multiplex PCR; TCRdb's table is partial and in-frame only. The sample carries 25,000 to 30,000 clones, 60% to 70% recorded once. Time point denoted: pre-treatment sample, taken before nivolumab and TIL therapy. Most excised metastases sampled were pleural nodules or supraclavicular lymph nodes. The sequenced sample was tumor tissue, obtained at baseline. The receptors stem from a woman between 25 and 85 years old with non-small cell lung cancer.

V and J are TRBV9 and TRBJ2-2; D remains ambiguous. V lost 0 bases to trimming and J lost 4 bases, with 34 bases between them. Germline assignment: CDR1 SGDLS and CDR2 YYNGEE. The CDR3 covers 23 residues. The CDR3, as DNA: TGTGCCAGCAGCGTAGTGCTGGGGTTGAGTTTAGTTCCTACCATCACCACCACCGGGGAGCTGTTTTTT. Encoded protein: CASSVVLGLSLVPTITTTGELFF.

The chain employs TRBV6-1 and TRBJ2-5; D is perhaps TRBD2 (6 bases). The CDR3 contains 18 residues. V was shortened by 1 base and J by 4 bases, with 22 bases between the two germline ends. In germline, CDR1 is MNHNS, CDR2 SASEGT. The CDR3 loop is CASSEGISGLLRGETQYF. CDR3 bases: TGTGCCAGCAGTGAAGGAATTAGCGGTCTTCTAAGGGGAGAGACCCAGTACTTC.

This clone was counted only a few times. The rearrangement links TRBV30 to TRBJ1-3; perhaps TRBD1 as D (5 bases). The CDR3 runs 15 residues. The germline gives CDR1 GTSNPN, CDR2 SVGIG (reference sequence). V was cut by 3 bases and J by 1 base, with 13 bases left in between. CDR3 residues: CAWRNDGGSGNTIYF. The CDR3 DNA reads as TGTGCCTGGAGAAATGACGGGGGATCTGGAAACACCATATATTTT.

This clone was seen more than once but under ten times. The genes are TRBV7-8 and TRBJ1-4; no definite D call. This CDR3 region has 17 residues. Germline V gene data show CDR1 as SGHVS and CDR2 as FQNEAQ. The V gene lost 5 bases and the J gene lost 3 bases, with 19 bases spanning the gap. The CDR3 nucleotides are TGTGCCAGCAGCCCACGCGGAGGATCGGAATCTAATGAAAAACTGTTTTTT. Translating gives CASSPRGGSESNEKLFF.

CDR3 sequence reads: CASREGTVEAFF. The CDR3 nucleotides are TGTGCCAGCCGCGAGGGGACAGTTGAAGCTTTCTTT. The rearrangement links TRBV2 to TRBJ1-1; TRBD1 matches at 7 bases. The CDR3 covers 12 residues. The germline CDR1 and CDR2 sequences are SNHLY and FYNNEI. V was clipped by 8 bases and J by 7 bases; unmatched bases: 7.

This clone was detected only once. The rearrangement joins TRBV11-2 to TRBJ2-7; D not resolved. The CDR3 totals 12 residues. Per germline, CDR1 SGHAT and CDR2 FQNNGV. V lost 3 bases to trimming and J lost 4 bases, with 7 bases between them. CDR3 loop: CASSFGPYEQYF. The CDR3 nucleotides are TGTGCCAGCAGCTTTGGGCCTTACGAGCAGTACTTC.

The V and J genes are TRBV11-3 and TRBJ2-6, with D possibly being TRBD1 (6 bases). CDR1 and CDR2 (germline): SGHNT, YENEEA. V was trimmed by 5 bases and J by 0 bases, leaving 8 bases between them. CDR3 length: 15 amino acids. The CDR3 protein is CASSQGGSGANVLTF. The CDR3 DNA sequence: TGTGCCAGCAGCCAAGGGGGCTCTGGGGCCAACGTCCTGACTTTC.

The chain recombines TRBV6-5 with TRBJ1-1, with 8 bases aligning to TRBD1. V lost 7 bases and J lost 0; bases outside the gene matches: 4. The germline V gene encodes CDR1 MNHEY and CDR2 SVGAGI. The CDR3 totals 14 residues. The CDR3 DNA follows: TGTGCCAGCATAAGGGACAGGTTGAACACTGAAGCTTTCTTT. It yields the protein CASIRDRLNTEAFF.

This clone came up a few times. The chain employs TRBV30 and TRBJ2-2; D might be TRBD2 (5 bases). Germline values: CDR1 GTSNPN, CDR2 SVGIG (reference sequence). The CDR3 covers 15 residues. V dropped 0 bases and J dropped 2 bases, with 10 bases sitting between them. The CDR3 loop is CAWSVILANTGELFF. The DNA for the CDR3 is TGTGCCTGGAGTGTAATCCTAGCCAACACCGGGGAGCTGTTTTTT.

The CDR3 protein is CASTFSDPRNEQFF. The CDR3 DNA follows: TGTGCCAGCACCTTTAGCGATCCTAGGAATGAGCAGTTCTTC. The chain carries TRBV27 and TRBJ2-1, with D maybe TRBD2 (5 bases). CDR3 length: 14 amino acids. Trimming shortened V by 7 bases and J by 7 bases, and 17 bases separated the two germline ends. The germline V gene encodes CDR1 MNHEY and CDR2 SMNVEV (reference sequence).

This clone was counted ten times or more. This rearrangement joins TRBV2 to TRBJ1-4, with D hard to call. Deletions cut 7 bases from V and 5 bases from J, with 11 bases between. This CDR3 has 13 residues. Per the germline V gene, CDR1 is SNHLY and CDR2 is FYNNEI. CDR3 DNA sequence: TGTGCCAGCAAAACGACCGGGAATGAAAAACTGTTTTTT. It specifies CASKTTGNEKLFF. Full variable domain (remainder filled in from reference TRBV2 and TRBJ1-4): EPEVTQTPSHQVTQMGQEVILRCVPISNHLYFYWYRQILGQKVEFLVSFYNNEISEKSEIFDDQFSVERPDGSNFTLKIRSTKLEDSAMYFCASKTTGNEKLFFGSGTQLSVL.

The gene calls are TRBV6-5 and TRBJ2-7; D is tentatively TRBD1 or TRBD2 (5 bases each). CDR3 length equals 13 residues. Germline loops: CDR1 MNHEY, CDR2 SVGAGI. Deletions cut 5 bases from V and 3 bases from J, with 11 bases between. The CDR3 region is CASSRDPDYEQYF. CDR3 coding DNA: TGTGCCAGCAGTCGGGACCCAGACTACGAGCAGTACTTC.

The V call is TRBV7-2, the J call TRBJ2-1; 12 nucleotides align to TRBD2. Germline V gene sequence: CDR1 SGHTA, CDR2 FQGNSA. There are 18 residues in the CDR3. With V trimmed by 5 bases and J by 0 bases, 8 bases remained unmatched. The CDR3 region is CASSLRLAGGPSYNEQFF. DNA of the CDR3: TGTGCCAGCAGCCTCCGGCTAGCGGGAGGGCCCTCCTACAATGAGCAGTTCTTC.

The chain combines TRBV19 with TRBJ2-3; a weak D match, TRBD1 (6 bases). CDR3 length: 15 amino acids. The ends were cut back, 5 bases at V and 2 bases at J, with 14 bases in the middle. Germline loops: CDR1 LNHDA, CDR2 SQIVND (reference sequence). CDR3 region: CASSWDTSLTDTQYF. DNA for the CDR3: TGTGCCAGTAGTTGGGACACATCCCTCACAGATACGCAGTATTTT.

The chain recombines TRBV11-2 with TRBJ2-7; 11 nucleotides line up with TRBD2. Germline CDR1 and CDR2: SGHAT and FQNNGV. The CDR3 covers 15 residues. Trimming cost V 5 bases and J 2 bases; bases outside gene matches: 5. In DNA, the CDR3 is TGTGCCAGCAGCCCGGGACTAGCGGAGACCTACGAGCAGTACTTC. Translated: CASSPGLAETYEQYF.

This CDR3 reads CASSESRGPYEQYF. The DNA of the CDR3 is TGTGCCAGTAGCGAAAGCAGGGGCCCCTACGAGCAGTACTTC. The chain uses TRBV19 and TRBJ2-7; TRBD1 might be the D (6 bases). There are 14 residues in the CDR3. V lost 6 bases to trimming and J lost 2 bases, with 14 bases between them. The germline gives CDR1 LNHDA, CDR2 SQIVND (reference sequence).

This clone was counted between two and nine times. CDR3: CATSRDTSVYGYTF. DNA for the CDR3: TGTGCCACCAGCAGAGATACGTCCGTCTATGGCTACACCTTC. The rearrangement uses TRBV15 and TRBJ1-2; D gene unclear. Trimming removed 0 bases at V and 4 bases at J, with 9 bases between. The CDR3 totals 14 residues. Per the germline V gene, CDR1 is LNHNV and CDR2 is YYDKDF (reference sequence).

The table lists this clone with a few counts. The chain joins TRBV7-8 to TRBJ1-1; 7 bases agree with TRBD1. Trimming at V came to 1 base and at J to 6 bases, leaving 2 bases not matched to a gene. Germline V gene lookup returns CDR1 SGHVS and CDR2 FQNEAQ. CDR3 length equals 13 residues. CDR3 bases: TGTGCCAGCAGCTTAGACAGGGGATCTGAAGCTTTCTTT. It codes for CASSLDRGSEAFF.

This clone turned up a few times. V is TRBV4-1 and J is TRBJ1-3; D remains ambiguous. This CDR3 is 17 amino acids long. Germline V gene lookup returns CDR1 MGHRA and CDR2 YSYEKL. Deletions cut 0 bases from V and 0 bases from J, with 12 bases between. The CDR3 region has the DNA TGCGCCAGCAGCCAAGATCCCGGACCCATCTCTGGAAACACCATATATTTT. It is translated as CASSQDPGPISGNTIYF.

This clone was detected a few times. CDR3 DNA sequence: TGCAGCGTTATACAGGGGTTGTACGAGCAGTACTTC. Protein product: CSVIQGLYEQYF. The chain is built from TRBV29-1 and TRBJ2-7; 7 bases match TRBD1. With V trimmed by 5 bases and J by 4 bases, 5 bases remained unmatched. The CDR3 runs 12 residues. Germline V gene sequence: CDR1 SQVTM, CDR2 ANQGSEA.

This clone was counted between two and nine times. V usage is TRBV5-1 and J usage is TRBJ1-4; 7 bases are shared with TRBD1. Germline lookup yields CDR1 SGHRS and CDR2 YFSETQ. The CDR3 sequence is 15 residues long. The ends lost 0 bases at V and 7 bases at J; junction bases unmatched: 6. DNA of the CDR3: TGCGCCAGCAGCTTGGCCGGAGGGGGCGGTGAAAAACTGTTTTTT. Protein: CASSLAGGGGEKLFF.

The rearrangement joins TRBV29-1 to TRBJ2-3, with no clear D. The CDR3 consists of 12 residues. Trimming cost V 4 bases and J 2 bases, with 7 bases left between them. The germline gives CDR1 SQVTM, CDR2 ANQGSEA. The CDR3 DNA reads as TGCAGCGTTGTTCCTAACACAGATACGCAGTATTTT. The encoded protein is CSVVPNTDTQYF.

This rearrangement joins TRBV10-1 to TRBJ2-1; 12 bases fit TRBD2. V dropped 0 bases and J dropped 6; count of bases not matched to a gene: 6. This CDR3 comprises 17 residues. Germline V gene sequence: CDR1 WNHNN, CDR2 SYGVQD (reference sequence). The CDR3 DNA follows: TGCGCCAGCAGTGAGTCTGGGCTAGCGGGAGGGCTCAATGAGCAGTTCTTC. It specifies CASSESGLAGGLNEQFF.